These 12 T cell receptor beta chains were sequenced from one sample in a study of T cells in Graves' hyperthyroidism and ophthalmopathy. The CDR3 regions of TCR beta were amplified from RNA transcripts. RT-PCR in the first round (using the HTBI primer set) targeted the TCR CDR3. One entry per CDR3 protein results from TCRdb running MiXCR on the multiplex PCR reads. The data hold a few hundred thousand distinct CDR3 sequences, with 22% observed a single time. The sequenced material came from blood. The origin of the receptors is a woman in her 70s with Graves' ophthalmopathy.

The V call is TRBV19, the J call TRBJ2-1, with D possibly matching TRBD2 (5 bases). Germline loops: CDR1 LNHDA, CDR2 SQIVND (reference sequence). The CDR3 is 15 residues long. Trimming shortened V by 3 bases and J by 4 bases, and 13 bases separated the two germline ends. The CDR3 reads CASSMGSDWYNEQFF. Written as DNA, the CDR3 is TGTGCCAGTAGTATGGGTAGCGATTGGTACAATGAGCAGTTCTTC.

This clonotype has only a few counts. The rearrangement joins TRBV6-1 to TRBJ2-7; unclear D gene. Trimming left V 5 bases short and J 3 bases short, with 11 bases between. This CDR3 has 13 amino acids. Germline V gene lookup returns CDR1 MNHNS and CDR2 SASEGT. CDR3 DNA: TGTGCCAGCAGTAGGACCGACGGCTACGAGCAGTACTTC. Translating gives CASSRTDGYEQYF.

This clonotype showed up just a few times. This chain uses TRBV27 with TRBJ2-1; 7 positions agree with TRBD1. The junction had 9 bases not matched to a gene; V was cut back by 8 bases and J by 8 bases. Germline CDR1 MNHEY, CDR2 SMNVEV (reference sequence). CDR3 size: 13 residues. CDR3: CASAHQGVDEQFF. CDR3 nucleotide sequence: TGTGCCAGCGCCCACCAGGGGGTAGATGAGCAGTTCTTC.

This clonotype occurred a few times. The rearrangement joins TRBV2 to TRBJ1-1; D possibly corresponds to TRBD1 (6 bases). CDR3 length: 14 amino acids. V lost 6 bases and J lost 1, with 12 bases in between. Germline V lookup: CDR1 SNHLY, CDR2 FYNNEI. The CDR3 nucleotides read TGTGCCAGCAGGGATGGACAGCCGAACACTGAAGCTTTCTTT. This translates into CASRDGQPNTEAFF.

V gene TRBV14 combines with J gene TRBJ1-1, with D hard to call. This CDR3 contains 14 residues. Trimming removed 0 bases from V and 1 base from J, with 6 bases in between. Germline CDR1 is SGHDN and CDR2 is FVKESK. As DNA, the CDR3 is TGTGCCAGCAGCCAAGAGGTCCAGAACACTGAAGCTTTCTTT. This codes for CASSQEVQNTEAFF.

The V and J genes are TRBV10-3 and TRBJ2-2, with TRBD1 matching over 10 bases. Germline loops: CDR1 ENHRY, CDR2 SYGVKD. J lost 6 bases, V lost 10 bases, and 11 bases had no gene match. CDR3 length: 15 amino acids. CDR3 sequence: CATCMGQGSPGELFF. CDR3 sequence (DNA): TGTGCCACCTGTATGGGACAGGGGAGCCCCGGGGAGCTGTTTTTT.

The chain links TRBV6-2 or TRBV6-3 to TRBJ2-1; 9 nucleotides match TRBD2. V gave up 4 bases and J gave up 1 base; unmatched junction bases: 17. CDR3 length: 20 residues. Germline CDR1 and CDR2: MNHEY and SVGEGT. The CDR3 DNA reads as TGTGCCAGCAGTTCCAGAACCGGGACTAGCTTCGAACGGTCCTACAATGAGCAGTTCTTC. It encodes CASSSRTGTSFERSYNEQFF.

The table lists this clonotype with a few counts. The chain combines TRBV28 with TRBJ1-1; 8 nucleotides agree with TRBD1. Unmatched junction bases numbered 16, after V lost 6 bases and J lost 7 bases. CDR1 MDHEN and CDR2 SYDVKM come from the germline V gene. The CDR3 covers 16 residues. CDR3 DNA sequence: TGTGCCAGCAGCCCCGGGGGCAGGGGGCATTTCAGTGAAGCTTTCTTT. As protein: CASSPGGRGHFSEAFF.

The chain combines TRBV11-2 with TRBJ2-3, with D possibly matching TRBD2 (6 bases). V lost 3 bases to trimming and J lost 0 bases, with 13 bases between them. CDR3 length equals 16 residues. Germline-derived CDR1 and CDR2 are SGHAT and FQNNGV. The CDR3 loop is CASSFGAGASTDTQYF. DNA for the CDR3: TGTGCCAGCAGCTTTGGAGCGGGTGCTAGCACAGATACGCAGTATTTT. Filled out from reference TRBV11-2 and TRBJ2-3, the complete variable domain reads EAGVAQSPRYKIIEKRQSVAFWCNPISGHATLYWYQQILGQGPKLLIQFQNNGVVDDSQLPKDRFSAERLKGVDSTLKIQPAKLEDSAVYLCASSFGAGASTDTQYFGPGTRLTVL.

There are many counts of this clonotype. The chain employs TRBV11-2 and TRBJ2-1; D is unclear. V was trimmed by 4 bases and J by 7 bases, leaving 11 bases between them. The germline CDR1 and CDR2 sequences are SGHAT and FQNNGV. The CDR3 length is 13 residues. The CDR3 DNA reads TGTGCCAGCAGCTCCCGGGTGAGGAATGAGCAGTTCTTC. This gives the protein CASSSRVRNEQFF.

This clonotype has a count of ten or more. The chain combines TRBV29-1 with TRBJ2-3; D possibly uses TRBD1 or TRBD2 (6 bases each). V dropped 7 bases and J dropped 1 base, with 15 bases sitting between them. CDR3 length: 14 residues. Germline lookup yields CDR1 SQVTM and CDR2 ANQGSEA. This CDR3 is CSGEGGHRTDTQYF. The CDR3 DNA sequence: TGCAGCGGGGAAGGGGGGCACCGCACAGATACGCAGTATTTT.

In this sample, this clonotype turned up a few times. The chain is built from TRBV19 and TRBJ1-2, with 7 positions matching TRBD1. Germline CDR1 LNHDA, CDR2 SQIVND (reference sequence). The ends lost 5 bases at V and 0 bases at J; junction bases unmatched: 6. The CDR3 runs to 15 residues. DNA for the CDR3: TGTGCCAGTAGTTCGGGACAGCTAGCTAACTATGGCTACACCTTC. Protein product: CASSSGQLANYGYTF.